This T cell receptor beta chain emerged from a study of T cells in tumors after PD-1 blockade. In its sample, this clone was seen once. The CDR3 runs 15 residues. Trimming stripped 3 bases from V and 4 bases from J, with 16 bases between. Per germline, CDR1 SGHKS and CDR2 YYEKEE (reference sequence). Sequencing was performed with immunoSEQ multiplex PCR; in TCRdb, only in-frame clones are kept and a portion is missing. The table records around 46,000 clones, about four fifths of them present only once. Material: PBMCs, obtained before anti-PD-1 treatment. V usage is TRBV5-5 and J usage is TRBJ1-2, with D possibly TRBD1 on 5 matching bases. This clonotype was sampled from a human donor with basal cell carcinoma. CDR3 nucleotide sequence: TGTGCCAGCAGCTCCGGGACTAACCTTCTCTATGGCTACACCTTC. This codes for CASSSGTNLLYGYTF.